This T cell receptor (beta chain) was sequenced for a study of early T cells in non-severe SARS-CoV-2 infection. General study results and limits: Lookups in VDJdb leaned toward anti-spike CD8 responses and missed private and CD4 specificities.

Germline V gene sequence: CDR1 SGHTA, CDR2 FQGNSA. CDR3 size: 14 residues. Between the trimmed V and J ends, which lost 2 bases and 10 bases, there was a span of 18 bases. This clonotype was seen a few times. Its matching antigen is unknown. One entry per CDR3 protein, called by TCRdb with MiXCR from the 5' RACE reads. The sample has more than 40,000 distinct CDR3 sequences, less than 8.5% seen once. Material: whole blood. The sequence was obtained from an adult who was a healthcare worker with PCR-confirmed SARS-CoV-2 infection or an uninfected control (not recorded which). The J gene is TRBJ2-7, the V gene TRBV7-2, with D possibly matching TRBD1 (5 bases). CDR3 nucleotides: TGTGCCAGCAGCTTAACGGAGCAGGGCCGTAACCAGTACTTC. Translation gives CASSLTEQGRNQYF.